What follows are 14 T cell receptor beta chains derived from one specimen sequenced in a study of shared clonotypes between healthy human individuals. Naive CD8 cells were CD45RO-negative, positively selected for CCR7, excluding terminally differentiated effector memory CD45RA+ cells. This table comes from immunoSEQ multiplex PCR, and its TCRdb copy is limited to in-frame clones, with some not included. The sample carries roughly 2 million clones, approximately 94% recorded once. Sequenced material: naive CD8+ T cells sorted from blood. The receptor source for this set is a man aged 18 to 30 in good health.

The chain links TRBV9 to TRBJ2-2; D gene ambiguous. Germline V gene sequence: CDR1 SGDLS, CDR2 YYNGEE. The CDR3 extends over 14 amino acids. V lost 4 bases and J lost 5, with 12 bases in between. CDR3 DNA: TGTGCCAGCAGCAGCCTAGTAGGGACCGGGGAGCTGTTTTTT. Its protein is CASSSLVGTGELFF.

V is TRBV10-1 and J is TRBJ1-3; D unresolved. Germline CDR1 is WNHNN and CDR2 is SYGVQD (reference sequence). This CDR3 comprises 13 residues. V was pared by 8 bases and J by 4 bases, with 12 bases between. The CDR3 region is CASQDSFGNTIYF. The CDR3 coding sequence is TGCGCCAGCCAGGACTCTTTCGGAAACACCATATATTTT.

The gene calls are TRBV4-3 and TRBJ1-4; D unclear. The germline CDR1 and CDR2 sequences are LGHNA and YSLEER. The length of the CDR3 is 15 residues. The ends were cut back, 0 bases at V and 5 bases at J, with 10 bases in the middle. The CDR3 DNA reads TGCGCCAGCAGCCAAGATTCTCGGAAAAATGAAAAACTGTTTTTT. Translated: CASSQDSRKNEKLFF.

This clone was counted a single time. The V call is TRBV28, the J call TRBJ2-7; the D gene is possibly TRBD1 (5 bases). The germline V gene encodes CDR1 MDHEN and CDR2 SYDVKM. The CDR3 runs to 16 residues. V gave up 2 bases and J gave up 2 bases, with 16 bases separating them. CDR3 DNA: TGTGCCAGCAGTTTAAAGGGGCAGGGCCTGGCCTACGAGCAGTACTTC. Its protein is CASSLKGQGLAYEQYF.

The CDR3 DNA sequence: TGTGCCAGCAGTTTTAGCGGGCCTAGCTACTACGAGCAGTACTTC. Translation gives CASSFSGPSYYEQYF. The gene calls are TRBV27 and TRBJ2-7, with 7 positions matching TRBD2. Germline CDR1 reads MNHEY; CDR2 reads SMNVEV (reference sequence). The ends lost 3 bases at V and 3 bases at J; junction bases unmatched: 8. The length of the CDR3 is 15 residues.

The chain joins TRBV11-3 to TRBJ2-1; TRBD1 matches 9 bases. Germline V gene data show CDR1 as SGHNT and CDR2 as YENEEA. The CDR3 runs 15 residues. V trimming: 2 bases; J trimming: 4 bases; junction bases outside the gene matches: 3. This CDR3 reads CASSLPGQGYNEQFF. Here the CDR3 DNA reads TGTGCCAGCAGCTTACCGGGACAGGGTTACAATGAGCAGTTCTTC.

The chain has TRBV10-2 and TRBJ2-3; weak D call: TRBD2 (6 bases). CDR1 and CDR2 from the germline V gene are WSHSY and SAAADI. V was shortened by 2 bases and J by 14 bases, with 11 bases between the two germline ends. CDR3 length: 11 amino acids. In nucleotides, the CDR3 is TGCGCCAGCAGTGAGGGCGGGATCGCGTATTTT. Protein sequence: CASSEGGIAYF.

The chain recombines TRBV4-1 with TRBJ1-6; D remains ambiguous. Per germline, CDR1 MGHRA and CDR2 YSYEKL. The ends were cut back, 3 bases at V and 10 bases at J, with 13 bases in the middle. This CDR3 is built from 14 residues. The CDR3 reads CASSQWAPRSPLHF. CDR3 nucleotide sequence: TGCGCCAGCAGCCAGTGGGCCCCCCGATCACCCCTCCACTTT.

Points on this clone: Other DNA sequences of this sample code for an identical CDR3. The chain employs TRBV5-4 and TRBJ2-7; 7 positions agree with TRBD1. Germline trimming cut 2 bases from V and 3 bases from J; bases unmatched to any gene: 2. Germline V gives CDR1 SGHNT, CDR2 YYREEE (reference sequence). The CDR3 is made up of 13 amino acids. CDR3 loop: CASSLGGRYEQYF. The CDR3 DNA is TGTGCCAGCAGCTTAGGGGGCCGCTACGAGCAGTACTTC. The full variable domain, with the rest looked up from reference TRBV5-4 and TRBJ2-7, is ETGVTQSPTHLIKTRGQQVTLRCSSQSGHNTVSWYQQALGQGPQFIFQYYREEENGRGNFPPRFSGLQFPNYSSELNVNALELDDSALYLCASSLGGRYEQYFGPGTRLTVT.

This chain uses TRBV21-1 with TRBJ1-5; the listed D gene, TRBD1, was not tested against the DNA. TRBV21-1 is an annotated pseudogene. The CDR3 runs to 16 residues. The CDR3 protein is CASSKLIRTVNQPQHF. DNA for the CDR3: TGTGCCAGCAGCAAATTGATCCGGACAGTAAATCAGCCCCAGCATTTT.

The chain joins TRBV30 to TRBJ2-7, with TRBD2 matching 8 bases. The V segment lost 4 bases and the J segment 4 bases; nucleotides outside the gene matches: 9. Germline V gives CDR1 GTSNPN, CDR2 SVGIG (reference sequence). The CDR3 contains 14 residues. For the CDR3, the DNA is TGTGCCTGGAACTACGGGAGGGCCAATTACGAGCAGTACTTC. This codes for CAWNYGRANYEQYF. Variable domain in full (rest from reference TRBV30 and TRBJ2-7): SQTIHQWPATLVQPVGSPLSLECTVEGTSNPNLYWYRQAAGRGLQLLFYSVGIGQISSEVPQNLSASRPQDRQFILSSKKLLLSDSGFYLCAWNYGRANYEQYFGPGTRLTVT.

The rearrangement uses TRBV5-4 and TRBJ1-2; D ambiguous. This CDR3 is built from 16 residues. The V end lost 4 bases, the J end lost 0 bases, and 16 bases lay between the germline ends. Germline V CDR1 and CDR2: SGHNT, YYREEE (reference sequence). As DNA, the CDR3 is TGTGCCAGCAGCGAAGGCCGGCAAGAGGCTAACTATGGCTACACCTTC. Amino acid sequence: CASSEGRQEANYGYTF.

This chain joins TRBV13 and TRBJ2-3; 8 bases are shared with TRBD2. Germline assignment: CDR1 PRHDT and CDR2 FYEKMQ (reference sequence). Losses at the gene ends were 5 bases for V and 5 bases for J; bases not matched to a gene: 12. The CDR3 is made up of 16 amino acids. The chain's CDR3 is CASSNRLAPAGDTQYF. In DNA form, the CDR3 reads TGTGCCAGCAGCAACCGACTAGCGCCCGCTGGAGATACGCAGTATTTT.

The chain recombines TRBV27 with TRBJ2-6; 11 nucleotides align to TRBD1. The germline V gene has CDR1 MNHEY and CDR2 SMNVEV (reference sequence). The CDR3 sequence is 18 residues long. With V trimmed by 6 bases and J by 3 bases, 10 bases remained unmatched. CDR3 coding DNA: TGTGCCAGCAGCCACGGGACAGGGGGATGGGGTGGGGCCAACGTCCTGACTTTC. Its protein is CASSHGTGGWGGANVLTF.